A selection of T cell receptor beta chains follows, all from one sample in a study of tumor-infiltrating lymphocytes in primary liver carcinoma. TCRdb reprocessed the multiplex PCR reads with MiXCR, giving one entry per CDR3 protein. This sample has about 200,000 distinct CDR3 sequences, with less than 70% found just once. Input material: peripheral blood. These receptors came from a woman aged 55-69 years with primary liver carcinoma and hepatitis B virus infection. Both conserved end residues are part of each CDR3. D genes are given only for firm matches. Expanded clones are given a class, and other clones once, few, many or no size at all.

>TRBJ1-6|NA|NA|TRBV10-2
TGCGCCAGCGGGGAGACCATATCTGGATCACCCCTCCACTTT
CASGETISGSPLHF
>TRBJ1-1|NA|NA|TRBV6-5
TGTGCCAGCACGATGACAGGTCTCTTGAACACTGAAGCTTTCTTT
CASTMTGLLNTEAFF
>TRBJ2-7|NA|NA|TRBV25-1
TGTGCCAGCAGTGACGCTGCAGGGGCGGAGAACGAGCAGTACTTC
CASSDAAGAENEQYF
>TRBJ2-1|NA|NA|TRBV6-5
TGTGCCAGCAGGAGGGGCGACGGTTACAATGAGCAGTTCTTC
CASRRGDGYNEQFF
>TRBJ1-6|TRBD1|NA|TRBV11-3
TGTGCCAGGAGCTTAAGGACAGGGGGACCAGATAATTCACCCCTCCACTTT
CARSLRTGGPDNSPLHF
>TRBJ2-7|NA|medium-sized|TRBV11-2
TGTGCCAGCAGCTTTAAGGACGTTGGGCAGTACTTC
CASSFKDVGQYF
>TRBJ2-3|NA|once|TRBV12-3/TRBV12-4
TGTGTCACCCATTGGGGGAGCCGTACAGATACGCAGTATTTT
CVTHWGSRTDTQYF
>TRBJ2-7|TRBD2|many|TRBV14
TGTGCCAGCAGCCAAGATTCCCGGGACTACTACGAGCAGTACTTC
CASSQDSRDYYEQYF
>TRBJ2-5|TRBD2|NA|TRBV19
TGTGCCACCCGACCGCTGGGCGGGGGGCTCCAAGAGACCCAGTACTTC
CATRPLGGGLQETQYF
>TRBJ2-2|NA|many|TRBV29-1
TGCAGCGTTGGGCTAGACACCGGGGAGCTGTTTTTT
CSVGLDTGELFF
>TRBJ1-1|NA|many|TRBV7-9
TGTGCCCAGCAGCTGGGGGACGACACTGAAGCTTTCTTT
CAQQLGDDTEAFF
>TRBJ1-3|NA|NA|TRBV28
TGTGCCAGCACCCAATTCACCGGGAGCTCTGGAAACACCATATATTTT
CASTQFTGSSGNTIYF
>TRBJ2-1|NA|NA|TRBV11-2
TGTGCCAGCAGCTCACCATGGTTTGAGCAGTTCTTC
CASSSPWFEQFF
>TRBJ2-5|NA|NA|TRBV5-6
TGTGCCAGCAGCCCCGTTATCGACGAGACCCAGTACTTC
CASSPVIDETQYF
>TRBJ2-1|NA|few|TRBV5-8
TGTGCCAGCAGCCATGCTGGGGCGCCCTACAATGAGCAGTTCTTC
CASSHAGAPYNEQFF
>TRBJ2-3|NA|NA|TRBV6-1
TGTGCCAGCTGTGAATGGGGGCGGGCAGATATGCAGTATTTT
CASCEWGRADMQYF
>TRBJ2-5|NA|NA|TRBV7-8
TGTGCCAGCAGCTTAGCGGGAGTAGCGGAGACCCAGTACTTC
CASSLAGVAETQYF
>TRBJ1-1|NA|NA|TRBV11-3
TGTGTCAGCAGCCAGGACGGCTTGAGCACTGAAACTTTCTTT
CVSSQDGLSTETFF
>TRBJ2-3|NA|NA|TRBV9
TGTGCCAGCAGCGTAGATGTGGGATACACAGATACGCAGTATTTT
CASSVDVGYTDTQYF
>TRBJ2-5|TRBD2|NA|TRBV2
TGTGCCAGCAGTCCGACTAGCGGGACAGGGCAGGAGACCCAGTACTTC
CASSPTSGTGQETQYF
>TRBJ2-3|NA|NA|TRBV11-2
TGTGCCAGCAGCTTAGACCGACTAGTGGGAGAGTATGATAGGCAGTATTTT
CASSLDRLVGEYDRQYF
>TRBJ2-7|TRBD2|many|TRBV11-2
TGTGCCAGCAGCCTAGCGGGAGCTACAGCCTACGAGCAGTACTTC
CASSLAGATAYEQYF
>TRBJ2-1|NA|NA|TRBV5-1
TGCGCCAGCAGCTTGATAGTTAGCGGTAGTTCTCGGCAGTTCTTC
CASSLIVSGSSRQFF
>TRBJ1-2|NA|NA|TRBV19
TGTGACAGTACCCGCATAGAGGGGGTCGACTATGGCTACACCTTC
CDSTRIEGVDYGYTF